The 22 T cell receptor beta chains below were found in one sample sequenced in a study of technical replicates of blood from a handful of donors. The repertoire was sequenced with immunoSEQ multiplex PCR; TCRdb's copy has only in-frame clones and lacks some. The profile covers roughly 72,000 clones, with about 90% appearing a single time and approximately 0.4% taken by the ten largest. Sequencing input: T cells isolated from PBMCs. The receptors stem from a human donor in good health.

The rearrangement links TRBV7-9 to TRBJ2-7, with TRBD2 identical over 11 bases. J gave up 7 bases and V 6 bases, and 11 bases lay outside the gene matches. The CDR3 has 15 residues. Germline values: CDR1 SEHNR, CDR2 FQNEAQ (reference sequence). The CDR3 nucleotides read TGTGCCAGCAGTCAAACTAGCGGGAGCCTAGGAGAGCAGTACTTC. It yields the protein CASSQTSGSLGEQYF.

The chain carries TRBV19 and TRBJ1-2; perhaps TRBD1 as D (5 bases). The germline V and J ends were trimmed by 7 bases and 4 bases, with 19 bases remaining between them. Germline V gene data show CDR1 as LNHDA and CDR2 as SQIVND (reference sequence). The CDR3 is 15 residues long. Here the CDR3 reads CASTSSDRTIYGYTF. CDR3 coding DNA: TGTGCCAGTACATCCTCAGACAGAACCATCTATGGCTACACCTTC.

This sequence joins TRBV27 and TRBJ2-5; D is perhaps TRBD2 (5 bases). Germline V gene data show CDR1 as MNHEY and CDR2 as SMNVEV (reference sequence). The CDR3 sequence is 11 residues long. Trimming removed 7 bases from V and 9 bases from J, with 12 bases in between. DNA of the CDR3: TGTGCCAGCACCCTCACTAGTCCCCAGTACTTC. Its protein product is CASTLTSPQYF.

The genes are TRBV4-2 and TRBJ2-1; 8 bases match TRBD2. CDR1 and CDR2 (germline): LGHNA, YNFKEQ. This CDR3 is 16 amino acids long. The ends lost 0 bases at V and 8 bases at J; junction bases unmatched: 9. CDR3: CASSQDMRTSFDEQFF. For the CDR3, the DNA is TGTGCCAGCAGCCAAGATATGAGGACTAGCTTCGATGAGCAGTTCTTC.

CDR3 residues: CASSDNHRGYEQYF. DNA of the CDR3: TGCGCCAGCAGCGATAATCACAGGGGGTACGAGCAGTACTTC. The chain joins TRBV5-1 to TRBJ2-7, with 8 positions matching TRBD1. The CDR3 is made up of 14 amino acids. CDR1 is SGHRS and CDR2 is YFSETQ in the germline V gene. The ends lost 4 bases at V and 4 bases at J; junction bases unmatched: 7. Combining the CDR3 with reference TRBV5-1 and TRBJ2-7 gives the whole variable domain KAGVTQTPRYLIKTRGQQVTLSCSPISGHRSVSWYQQTPGQGLQFLFEYFSETQRNKGNFPGRFSGRQFSNSRSEMNVSTLELGDSALYLCASSDNHRGYEQYFGPGTRLTVT.

This chain links TRBV2 with TRBJ2-7; TRBD1 might be the D (5 bases). Germline V gene data show CDR1 as SNHLY and CDR2 as FYNNEI. The CDR3 spans 14 residues. Trimming left V 7 bases short and J 5 bases short, with 18 bases between. The CDR3 region has the DNA TGTGCCAGCATGGGGCAGCATCAACCCGACGAGCAGTACTTC. Translation gives CASMGQHQPDEQYF.

The chain employs TRBV6-1 and TRBJ2-7, with a tentative D call TRBD2 (5 bases). CDR1 MNHNS and CDR2 SASEGT come from the germline V gene. Trimming removed 1 base at V and 3 bases at J, with 13 bases between. CDR3 length equals 15 residues. The CDR3 nucleotides are TGTGCCAGCAGTGAAGGGCGGGTCCCGGGCTACGAGCAGTACTTC. This gives the protein CASSEGRVPGYEQYF.

This sequence joins TRBV7-2 and TRBJ2-3; the match to TRBD2 covers 7 bases. V was clipped by 1 base and J by 0 bases; unmatched bases: 4. Germline V gives CDR1 SGHTA, CDR2 FQGNSA. The length of the CDR3 is 16 residues. CDR3 protein: CASSLVGSGSTDTQYF. CDR3 DNA sequence: TGTGCCAGCAGCTTAGTAGGTAGCGGGAGCACAGATACGCAGTATTTT.

This chain connects TRBV30 to TRBJ2-7, with D possibly being TRBD2 (6 bases). Germline V gene sequence: CDR1 GTSNPN, CDR2 SVGIG (reference sequence). The ends were cut back, 4 bases at V and 2 bases at J, with 6 bases in the middle. CDR3 length equals 11 residues. CDR3 DNA: TGTGCCTGGACGGGGGCCTACGAGCAGTACTTC. It yields the protein CAWTGAYEQYF.

V usage is TRBV6-6 and J usage is TRBJ2-1; a weak D match, TRBD2 (5 bases). V was pared by 4 bases and J by 6 bases, with 13 bases between. Germline assignment: CDR1 MNHNY and CDR2 SVGAGI (reference sequence). The CDR3 extends over 14 amino acids. Written as DNA, the CDR3 is TGTGCCAGCAGTTCCCAGCGGAACCCCAATGAGCAGTTCTTC. This sequence encodes CASSSQRNPNEQFF.

The J gene is TRBJ1-2, the V gene TRBV19; the D is unclear. Germline CDR1 reads LNHDA; CDR2 reads SQIVND (reference sequence). The ends were cut back, 4 bases at V and 2 bases at J, with 8 bases in the middle. The CDR3 runs 13 residues. The CDR3: CASSTSGNYGYTF. In DNA form, the CDR3 reads TGTGCCAGTAGTACTTCGGGAAACTATGGCTACACCTTC.

This chain joins TRBV6-5 and TRBJ2-7, with 7 bases matching TRBD1. In germline, CDR1 is MNHEY, CDR2 SVGAGI. The CDR3 spans 16 residues. J lost 1 base, V lost 4 bases, and 10 bases had no gene match. CDR3 protein: CASSLGHRGWSYEQYF. CDR3 DNA sequence: TGTGCCAGCAGTTTGGGTCACAGGGGATGGTCCTACGAGCAGTACTTC.

This chain links TRBV5-1 with TRBJ2-7; D gene unclear. Looked up from germline, CDR1 is SGHRS and CDR2 is YFSETQ. This CDR3 comprises 14 residues. V lost 0 bases, J lost 4 bases, and 11 bases lay in between. CDR3 bases: TGCGCCAGCAGCTTGGCCAGTACCTTATACGAGCAGTACTTC. The encoded protein is CASSLASTLYEQYF.

CDR3 nucleotide sequence: TGCAGCGTGGACAGCAGGGGGGAGCTGTTTTTT. Translating gives CSVDSRGELFF. J is TRBJ2-2 and V is TRBV29-1; maybe TRBD1 (6 bases). The CDR3 consists of 11 residues. Trimming removed 6 bases at V and 8 bases at J, with 10 bases between. Germline-derived CDR1 and CDR2 are SQVTM and ANQGSEA.

This chain links TRBV6-4 with TRBJ2-1, with no clear D. The V end lost 0 bases, the J end lost 0 bases, and 6 bases lay between the germline ends. Germline CDR1 is MRHNA and CDR2 is SNTAGT. The CDR3 is 15 residues long. The chain's CDR3 is CASSDSGLSYNEQFF. The CDR3 bases are TGTGCCAGCAGTGACTCGGGCCTCTCCTACAATGAGCAGTTCTTC.

The chain couples TRBV19 to TRBJ1-5, with D tentatively TRBD1 (6 bases). The germline V gene has CDR1 LNHDA and CDR2 SQIVND (reference sequence). V was pared by 4 bases and J by 1 base, with 11 bases between. The CDR3 has 15 residues. CDR3 protein: CASSSTGYSNQPQHF. The CDR3 region has the DNA TGTGCCAGTAGTAGCACAGGGTACAGCAATCAGCCCCAGCATTTT.

This chain connects TRBV27 to TRBJ1-2, with 8 positions matching TRBD1. Germline V gene data show CDR1 as MNHEY and CDR2 as SMNVEV (reference sequence). V lost 4 bases, J lost 1 base, and 2 bases stayed unmatched. The CDR3 spans 14 residues. The CDR3: CASSWDRSNYGYTF. CDR3 in DNA: TGTGCCAGCAGTTGGGACAGGAGTAACTATGGCTACACCTTC.

CDR3: CASSPEDRGTEAFF. Here the CDR3 DNA reads TGTGCCAGCAGCCCCGAGGACAGGGGAACTGAAGCTTTCTTT. The chain combines TRBV13 with TRBJ1-1; 9 bases line up with TRBD1. This CDR3 region has 14 residues. The V gene's germline CDR1 is PRHDT and CDR2 FYEKMQ (reference sequence). J gave up 5 bases and V 5 bases, and 6 bases lay outside the gene matches.

The gene calls are TRBV5-1 and TRBJ2-3; D might be TRBD2 (6 bases). The germline V gene has CDR1 SGHRS and CDR2 YFSETQ. V lost 2 bases and J lost 3, with 16 bases in between. This CDR3 is built from 16 residues. The CDR3 DNA reads TGCGCCAGCAGCTTCTTGCCCGGGACTCGGACAGATACGCAGTATTTT. Translated, it gives CASSFLPGTRTDTQYF. Drawing the rest from reference TRBV5-1 and TRBJ2-3, the complete variable domain is KAGVTQTPRYLIKTRGQQVTLSCSPISGHRSVSWYQQTPGQGLQFLFEYFSETQRNKGNFPGRFSGRQFSNSRSEMNVSTLELGDSALYLCASSFLPGTRTDTQYFGPGTRLTVL.

The V gene is TRBV6-1, the J gene TRBJ1-1; TRBD1 matches 8 bases. Germline CDR1 is MNHNS and CDR2 is SASEGT. CDR3 length: 14 residues. The V segment lost 5 bases and the J segment 5 bases; nucleotides outside the gene matches: 7. The CDR3 here is CASSPRDRGTEAFF. CDR3 coding DNA: TGTGCCAGCAGTCCTCGAGACAGGGGTACTGAAGCTTTCTTT.

This clone has a single count. V gene TRBV15 combines with J gene TRBJ1-5, with D uncertain. Between the trimmed V and J ends, which lost 3 bases and 6 bases, there was a span of 15 bases. Germline V lookup: CDR1 LNHNV, CDR2 YYDKDF (reference sequence). The CDR3 runs 15 residues. CDR3 DNA: TGTGCCACCAGCAGTATTTATCCAGGCTCTCAGCCCCAGCATTTT. Protein product: CATSSIYPGSQPQHF.

This chain links TRBV6-5 with TRBJ2-3, with 12 bases identical to TRBD2. The V segment lost 5 bases and the J segment 4 bases; nucleotides outside the gene matches: 4. This CDR3 spans 15 amino acids. Looked up from germline, CDR1 is MNHEY and CDR2 is SVGAGI. The CDR3 reads CASSRLAGGADTQYF. In DNA, the CDR3 is TGTGCCAGCAGTCGCCTAGCGGGAGGGGCAGATACGCAGTATTTT.